The 32 T cell receptor beta chains below were found in one sample sequenced in a study of T-cell reconstitution after alpha-beta-depleted transplantation in children. The authors prepared the TCRbeta library with unique molecular identifiers. TCRdb re-analysed the PCR reads in MiXCR, keeping a single row per CDR3 protein. The sample includes 300,000 to 400,000 distinct CDR3 sequences, about an eighth of them seen just once. Sample: PBMCs, taken from the stem cell graft. All receptors come from a human donor who donated a stem cell graft to a child with Fanconi anemia.

There are a few counts of this clonotype. The rearrangement links TRBV7-8 to TRBJ2-3, with D possibly TRBD1 on 6 matching bases. This CDR3 is built from 15 residues. Germline assignment: CDR1 SGHVS and CDR2 FQNEAQ. The V end was cut by 7 bases, the J end by 2 bases, with 16 bases between. CDR3: CASTDGTLPTDTQYF. CDR3 DNA: TGTGCCAGCACGGACGGGACACTTCCCACAGATACGCAGTATTTT.

V usage is TRBV3-1 and J usage is TRBJ1-1, with a tentative D call TRBD1 (6 bases). V lost 5 bases, J lost 6 bases, and 22 bases lay in between. CDR3 length: 16 amino acids. Germline values: CDR1 LGHDT, CDR2 YNNKEL (reference sequence). For the CDR3, the DNA is TGTGCCAGCAGCTCCCCGAGGGGGGTTGGAAGCCCTGAAGCTTTCTTT. Its translation is CASSSPRGVGSPEAFF.

The J gene is TRBJ2-5, the V gene TRBV6-5; D is undetermined. The CDR3 totals 14 residues. Germline CDR1 and CDR2: MNHEY and SVGAGI. V lost 2 bases to trimming and J lost 5 bases, with 12 bases between them. The DNA for the CDR3 is TGTGCCAGCAGTTACGACTCTTTGGTCGAGACCCAGTACTTC. Translation gives CASSYDSLVETQYF.

This clonotype was seen many times. This chain uses TRBV9 with TRBJ2-3, with a weak D call TRBD2 (5 bases). V was trimmed by 2 bases and J by 6 bases, leaving 13 bases between them. In germline, CDR1 is SGDLS, CDR2 YYNGEE. The CDR3 is made up of 14 amino acids. The CDR3 bases are TGTGCCAGCAGCGTCTCCGGGAAGTTGGATACGCAGTATTTT. This encodes CASSVSGKLDTQYF.

At least ten counts were recorded for this clonotype. V usage is TRBV12-3 or TRBV12-4 and J usage is TRBJ2-7; D remains ambiguous. V lost 10 bases and J 3 bases, leaving 16 bases between the germline ends. This CDR3 has 13 amino acids. Here the CDR3 DNA reads TGTGCCACTGGATTGGCGGCAGGCTACGAGCAGTACTTC. Protein product: CATGLAAGYEQYF.

This clonotype appeared a few times. CDR3 sequence (DNA): TGTGCCAGCAGTGCTAGTAAGGGGCGAGAGACCCAGTACTTC. This sequence encodes CASSASKGRETQYF. This sequence joins TRBV2 and TRBJ2-5; tentatively, D is TRBD1 (5 bases). Between the trimmed V and J ends, which lost 4 bases and 4 bases, there was a span of 13 bases. The CDR3 runs 14 residues. Germline V gene data show CDR1 as SNHLY and CDR2 as FYNNEI. The full variable domain, in which reference TRBV2 and TRBJ2-5 provide the parts outside the CDR3, is EPEVTQTPSHQVTQMGQEVILRCVPISNHLYFYWYRQILGQKVEFLVSFYNNEISEKSEIFDDQFSVERPDGSNFTLKIRSTKLEDSAMYFCASSASKGRETQYFGPGTRLLVL.

In DNA, the CDR3 is TGCGCCAGCAGCATTCCGGGGAGGTCGGGGGCCAACGTCCTGACTTTC. It is translated as CASSIPGRSGANVLTF. The chain uses TRBV5-1 and TRBJ2-6, with TRBD2 as a possible D gene (6 bases). CDR1 and CDR2 (germline): SGHRS, YFSETQ. The V end lost 4 bases, the J end lost 4 bases, and 15 bases lay between the germline ends. The CDR3 covers 16 residues.

The chain recombines TRBV29-1 with TRBJ1-1; D not certain. Germline values: CDR1 SQVTM, CDR2 ANQGSEA. The V and J ends lost 4 bases and 0 bases respectively, with 6 bases between them. The CDR3 extends over 12 amino acids. The CDR3 coding sequence is TGCAGCGTTGTAAGGTTGAACACTGAAGCTTTCTTT. Its translation is CSVVRLNTEAFF.

This rearrangement joins TRBV14 to TRBJ2-1; 7 positions agree with TRBD2. The CDR3 loop spans 16 amino acids. Germline CDR1 is SGHDN and CDR2 is FVKESK. The ends lost 5 bases at V and 4 bases at J; junction bases unmatched: 11. The CDR3 bases are TGTGCCAGCAGCTCCCTCGGGGCGGGGGTTTACAATGAGCAGTTCTTC. It encodes CASSSLGAGVYNEQFF.

The J gene is TRBJ1-1, the V gene TRBV12-3 or TRBV12-4; D gene ambiguous. CDR3 length: 12 amino acids. Trimming pared 8 bases from V and 5 bases from J, leaving 12 bases between. CDR3 loop: CASGRAVTEAFF. Written as DNA, the CDR3 is TGTGCCAGCGGGAGGGCGGTGACTGAAGCTTTCTTT.

This clonotype was detected ten times or more. The chain combines TRBV12-3 or TRBV12-4 with TRBJ1-2, with D unresolved. With 6 bases removed from V and 2 bases from J, the gap between germline ends came to 7 bases. The CDR3 loop spans 12 amino acids. The CDR3: CASSLSNYGYTF. The DNA for the CDR3 is TGTGCCAGCAGCCTCAGCAACTATGGCTACACCTTC.

At least ten counts were recorded for this clonotype. J is TRBJ2-5 and V is TRBV18; D gene ambiguous. The CDR3 extends over 13 amino acids. Germline V gives CDR1 KGHSH, CDR2 LQKENI. The ends were cut back, 6 bases at V and 4 bases at J, with 12 bases in the middle. CDR3 sequence: CASSSALGETQYF. DNA of the CDR3: TGTGCCAGCTCGTCAGCCTTGGGAGAGACCCAGTACTTC. Together with reference TRBV18 and TRBJ2-5, the CDR3 gives the full variable domain: NAGVMQNPRHLVRRRGQEARLRCSPMKGHSHVYWYRQLPEEGLKFMVYLQKENIIDESGMPKERFSAEFPKEGPSILRIQQVVRGDSAAYFCASSSALGETQYFGPGTRLLVL.

This clonotype showed up just a few times. V gene TRBV13 combines with J gene TRBJ2-2, with TRBD2 matching 8 bases. Per germline, CDR1 PRHDT and CDR2 FYEKMQ (reference sequence). The V and J ends lost 3 bases and 6 bases, in that order; junction bases with no gene match: 6. The CDR3 is made up of 15 amino acids. CDR3 sequence (DNA): TGTGCCAGCAGCTTTCCGGGACTAGTATCCGGGGAGCTGTTTTTT. Translating gives CASSFPGLVSGELFF.

The J gene is TRBJ1-5, the V gene TRBV5-8, with D possibly being TRBD1 (6 bases). V was shortened by 0 bases and J by 1 base, with 14 bases between the two germline ends. Germline V gene lookup returns CDR1 SGHTS and CDR2 YDEGEE. The CDR3 covers 17 residues. CDR3 sequence reads: CASSLGGGGGSNQPQHF. Here the CDR3 DNA reads TGTGCCAGCAGCTTGGGCGGTGGAGGGGGGAGCAATCAGCCCCAGCATTTT.

The rearrangement links TRBV29-1 to TRBJ2-7; 7 nucleotides align to TRBD1. This CDR3 has 12 amino acids. V shed 6 bases and J 5 bases; nucleotides not matched to a gene: 7. The V gene's germline CDR1 is SQVTM and CDR2 ANQGSEA. The CDR3: CSVGTGTDEQYF. Here the CDR3 DNA reads TGCAGCGTCGGAACCGGGACAGACGAGCAGTACTTC.

The chain couples TRBV6-2 or TRBV6-3 to TRBJ2-7; D unclear. Trimming left V 6 bases short and J 7 bases short, with 13 bases between. Germline V gene lookup returns CDR1 MNHEY and CDR2 SVGEGT. The CDR3 length is 12 residues. The CDR3 nucleotides are TGTGCCAGCAGAGGTTCGGGCTGGGAGCAGTACTTC. It codes for CASRGSGWEQYF.

In its sample, this clonotype was seen a few times. The J gene is TRBJ2-3, the V gene TRBV7-6, with D possibly matching TRBD2 (6 bases). Per germline, CDR1 SGHVS and CDR2 FNYEAQ. CDR3 size: 15 residues. The V and J ends lost 3 bases and 4 bases respectively, with 14 bases between them. This CDR3 is CASSLRLEGPDTQYF. The CDR3 nucleotides read TGTGCCAGCAGCTTGCGACTAGAAGGGCCAGATACGCAGTATTTT.

Only a few counts were recorded for this clonotype. V gene TRBV5-4 combines with J gene TRBJ2-5; a possible D gene is TRBD1 (5 bases). The CDR3 sequence is 15 residues long. Germline assignment: CDR1 SGHNT and CDR2 YYREEE (reference sequence). V was clipped by 0 bases and J by 1 base, with 10 bases between them. For the CDR3, the DNA is TGTGCCAGCAGCTTGGTTAGACAGACCCAAGAGACCCAGTACTTC. Protein: CASSLVRQTQETQYF.

This clonotype was counted ten times or more. The chain carries TRBV6-2 or TRBV6-3 and TRBJ2-1; D is unclear. From germline, CDR1 is MNHEY and CDR2 SVGEGT. The CDR3 consists of 15 residues. V was cut by 2 bases and J by 2 bases, with 10 bases left in between. This CDR3 reads CASSYGPATYNEQFF. The CDR3 bases are TGTGCCAGCAGTTACGGGCCTGCAACCTACAATGAGCAGTTCTTC.

There are a few counts of this clonotype. The chain joins TRBV10-1 to TRBJ2-7; unclear D gene. Trimming left V 2 bases short and J 1 base short, with 6 bases between. Germline values: CDR1 WNHNN, CDR2 SYGVQD (reference sequence). This CDR3 is 13 amino acids long. CDR3 protein: CASSEGRSYEQYF. CDR3 DNA: TGCGCCAGCAGTGAGGGCCGTTCCTACGAGCAGTACTTC.

This clonotype came up a few times. At one end the junction does not follow the germline gene, possibly because of a read error. This chain links TRBV4-2 with TRBJ2-1, with 11 bases identical to TRBD2. This CDR3 has 16 residues. CDR1 LGHNA and CDR2 YNFKEQ come from the germline V gene. CDR3 amino acids: CASSQDLTSGGYRQLF. The CDR3, as DNA: TGTGCCAGCAGCCAAGATCTAACTAGCGGGGGATACCGGCAGCTCTTC.

This clonotype turned up a few times. The V and J genes are TRBV3-1 and TRBJ1-1; D is uncertain. Germline CDR1 is LGHDT and CDR2 is YNNKEL (reference sequence). The CDR3 runs to 14 residues. V was shortened by 2 bases and J by 11 bases, with 18 bases between the two germline ends. The CDR3 DNA follows: TGTGCCAGCAGCCAATTCCCCTTTGGGGAAGGGGCTTTCTTT. It translates to CASSQFPFGEGAFF. The full variable domain, rest sourced from reference TRBV3-1 and TRBJ1-1, is DTAVSQTPKYLVTQMGNDKSIKCEQNLGHDTMYWYKQDSKKFLKIMFSYNNKELIINETVPNRFSPKSPDKAHLNLHINSLELGDSAVYFCASSQFPFGEGAFFGQGTRLTVV.

This clonotype was seen a handful of times. CDR3 coding DNA: TGTGCCGCCATTCTGGGACTAGCGCGCGAGCAGTACGTC. Amino acids: CAAILGLAREQYV. The J gene is TRBJ2-7, the V gene TRBV6-2 or TRBV6-3, with TRBD2 matching 10 bases. With 11 bases clipped from V and 6 bases from J, the junction kept 10 bases outside the gene matches. Per germline, CDR1 MNHEY and CDR2 SVGEGT. The CDR3 is made up of 13 amino acids.

Many counts were recorded for this clonotype. This chain joins TRBV29-1 and TRBJ1-2; TRBD1 matches 7 bases. The V gene's germline CDR1 is SQVTM and CDR2 ANQGSEA. There are 13 residues in the CDR3. J gave up 4 bases and V 2 bases, and 4 bases lay outside the gene matches. The CDR3: CSVELRGSYGYTF. For the CDR3, the DNA is TGCAGCGTTGAACTCAGGGGGAGCTATGGCTACACCTTC.

This clonotype was detected many times. V and J are TRBV5-5 and TRBJ2-5; D perhaps matches TRBD2 (6 bases). Trimming left V 6 bases short and J 4 bases short, with 19 bases between. CDR3 length: 15 amino acids. CDR1 is SGHKS and CDR2 is YYEKEE in the germline V gene (reference sequence). The CDR3 region is CASTRRGEVGETQYF. The CDR3 DNA reads TGTGCCAGCACAAGGCGGGGAGAGGTAGGAGAGACCCAGTACTTC. The whole variable domain, remainder taken from reference TRBV5-5 and TRBJ2-5, is DAGVTQSPTHLIKTRGQQVTLRCSPISGHKSVSWYQQVLGQGPQFIFQYYEKEERGRGNFPDRFSARQFPNYSSELNVNALLLGDSALYLCASTRRGEVGETQYFGPGTRLLVL.

The chain uses TRBV29-1 and TRBJ2-1, with a possible D match to TRBD2 (6 bases). This CDR3 region has 14 residues. Germline CDR1 is SQVTM and CDR2 is ANQGSEA. The V end lost 3 bases, the J end lost 4 bases, and 13 bases lay between the germline ends. CDR3 amino acids: CSVEITAGYNEQFF. CDR3 in DNA: TGCAGCGTTGAGATCACTGCGGGGTACAATGAGCAGTTCTTC.

The V call is TRBV20-1, the J call TRBJ1-6; tentatively, D is TRBD1 (6 bases). V was clipped by 5 bases and J by 7 bases, with 9 bases between them. CDR3 length equals 12 residues. CDR1 and CDR2 from the germline V gene are DFQATT and SNEGSKA (reference sequence). CDR3 DNA sequence: TGCAGTGCTGGGACACCAAATTCACCCCTCCACTTT. Residues: CSAGTPNSPLHF.

In DNA, the CDR3 is TGTGCCAGCTCACCAGGAGGTTCTCTCTCCTACAATGAGCAGTTCTTC. Translation: CASSPGGSLSYNEQFF. This chain joins TRBV18 and TRBJ2-1, with D possibly TRBD2 on 5 matching bases. Germline values: CDR1 KGHSH, CDR2 LQKENI. The CDR3 is 16 amino acids. Trimming left V 2 bases short and J 0 bases short, with 11 bases between.

This clonotype has ten or more counts. The genes are TRBV27 and TRBJ2-7; 10 nucleotides line up with TRBD2. V was pared by 5 bases and J by 7 bases, with 11 bases of the junction left unmatched. Germline lookup yields CDR1 MNHEY and CDR2 SMNVEV (reference sequence). CDR3 size: 15 residues. As DNA, the CDR3 is TGTGCCAGCAGTCCTCTAGCGGGGGCCTTCGGAGAGCAGTACTTC. This encodes CASSPLAGAFGEQYF.

The V and J genes are TRBV7-2 and TRBJ1-2; TRBD1 matches 7 bases. Trimming cost V 4 bases and J 6 bases; bases outside gene matches: 5. The CDR3 extends over 13 amino acids. Germline CDR1 SGHTA, CDR2 FQGNSA. CDR3 loop: CASSSRQGNGYTF. The CDR3 DNA sequence: TGTGCCAGCAGCTCCCGACAGGGCAATGGCTACACCTTC.

This clonotype occurred a few times. The genes are TRBV20-1 and TRBJ1-1, with 7 bases fitting TRBD1. Germline CDR1 reads DFQATT; CDR2 reads SNEGSKA (reference sequence). J was trimmed by 5 bases and V by 3 bases; bases with no gene match: 9. CDR3 length: 14 residues. CDR3 sequence (DNA): TGCAGTGCTAGTGGTGAGGGGGCGCGGACTGAAGCTTTCTTT. It specifies CSASGEGARTEAFF.

The genes are TRBV7-2 and TRBJ2-7, with D possibly being TRBD1 or TRBD2 (5 bases each). This CDR3 spans 13 amino acids. V was cut by 8 bases and J by 2 bases, with 13 bases left in between. Germline CDR1 SGHTA, CDR2 FQGNSA. CDR3: CASSRDPTYEQYF. The DNA for the CDR3 is TGTGCCAGCTCCAGGGACCCCACCTACGAGCAGTACTTC.